The present entry profiles one T cell receptor (beta chain) with its context. Its antigen is still unknown. The data were obtained in a study of OX40 agonist ivuxolimab in advanced cancers. CDR3 size: 16 residues. V shed 0 bases and J 3 bases; nucleotides not matched to a gene: 8. Germline V gene sequence: CDR1 GTSNPN, CDR2 SVGIG (reference sequence). Points from the study as a whole: In the 0.1 to 3.0 mg/kg range, CD4+ and CD8+ blood T cells had expanded clonally by week 6. Undetermined was the antigen specificity of the expanded peripheral T cells.

Sequenced by immunoSEQ multiplex PCR; TCRdb stores in-frame clones only, minus some. The repertoire holds about 130,000 clones, with less than 95% as singletons. At cycle 4 day 1, cycle 7 day 1, and baseline, blood was sampled. The origin of this receptor is an adult with an advanced solid tumor such as melanoma, head and neck, liver or kidney cancer. The rearrangement joins TRBV30 to TRBJ1-5; 7 nucleotides match TRBD1. The material sequenced was CD4+ or CD8+ T cells sorted from blood, taken in a trial of the OX40 agonist ivuxolimab. The CDR3 sequence is CAWSVPRTGDNQPQHF. The DNA for the CDR3 is TGTGCCTGGAGTGTACCTAGGACAGGAGACAATCAGCCCCAGCATTTT. Looking up the rest from reference TRBV30 and TRBJ1-5 gives the full variable domain: SQTIHQWPATLVQPVGSPLSLECTVEGTSNPNLYWYRQAAGRGLQLLFYSVGIGQISSEVPQNLSASRPQDRQFILSSKKLLLSDSGFYLCAWSVPRTGDNQPQHFGDGTRLSIL.